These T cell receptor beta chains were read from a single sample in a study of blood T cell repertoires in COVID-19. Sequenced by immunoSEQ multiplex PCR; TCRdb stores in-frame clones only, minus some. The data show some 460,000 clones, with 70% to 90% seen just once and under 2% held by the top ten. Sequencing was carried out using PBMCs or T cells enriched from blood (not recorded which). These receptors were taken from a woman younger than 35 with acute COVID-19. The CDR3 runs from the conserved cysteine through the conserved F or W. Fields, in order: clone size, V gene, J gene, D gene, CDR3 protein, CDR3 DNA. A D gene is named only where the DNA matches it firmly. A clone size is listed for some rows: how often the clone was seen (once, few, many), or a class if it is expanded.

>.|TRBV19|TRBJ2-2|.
CATRNLNTGELFF
TGTGCCACGCGGAATCTCAACACCGGGGAGCTGTTTTTT
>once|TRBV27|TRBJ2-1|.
CASSLVGGEQFF
TGTGCCAGCAGTCTGGTTGGCGGAGAGCAGTTCTTC
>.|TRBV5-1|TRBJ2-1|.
CASALGQYNEQFF
TGCGCCAGCGCACTTGGGCAATACAATGAGCAGTTCTTC
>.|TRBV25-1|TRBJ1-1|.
CASSWKIRGNTEAFF
TGTGCCAGCAGTTGGAAAATCAGGGGGAACACTGAAGCTTTCTTT
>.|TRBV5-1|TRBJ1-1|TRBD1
CASSTGQAGTEAFF
TGCGCCAGCAGCACCGGACAGGCGGGGACTGAAGCTTTCTTT
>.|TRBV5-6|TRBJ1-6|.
CASSFRGGGSPLHF
TGTGCCAGCAGCTTCAGGGGTGGTGGTTCACCCCTCCACTTT
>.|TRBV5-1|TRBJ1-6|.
CASSQTGQLYNSPLHF
TGCGCCAGCAGCCAAACAGGACAGCTCTATAATTCACCCCTCCACTTT
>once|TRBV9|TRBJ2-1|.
CASGGVREQFF
TGTGCCAGCGGAGGGGTAAGAGAGCAGTTCTTC
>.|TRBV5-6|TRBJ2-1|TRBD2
CASSLAGSSGGRDNEQFF
TGTGCCAGCAGCTTGGCAGGTTCTTCGGGGGGGCGAGACAATGAGCAGTTCTTC
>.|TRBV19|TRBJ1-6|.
CARDSGCEENSPLHF
TGTGCAAGAGACTCTGGGTGCGAGGAAAATTCACCCCTCCACTTT
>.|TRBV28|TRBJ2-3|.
CASSHPARGNTDTQYF
TGTGCCAGCAGTCACCCCGCTCGGGGGAACACAGATACGCAGTATTTT
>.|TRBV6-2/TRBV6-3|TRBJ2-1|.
CASSYFDSLLRVEQFF
TGTGCCAGCAGTTACTTCGACAGCCTCCTTCGGGTTGAGCAGTTCTTC
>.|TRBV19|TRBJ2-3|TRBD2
CASSPGGARDTQYF
TGTGCCAGTAGCCCCGGGGGGGCTAGAGATACGCAGTATTTT
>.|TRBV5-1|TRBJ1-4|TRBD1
CASSSGTVNEKLFF
TGCGCCAGCAGCTCCGGGACAGTTAATGAAAAACTGTTTTTT
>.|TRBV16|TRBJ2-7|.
CASSQSVRYEQYF
TGTGCCAGCAGCCAATCGGTCAGATACGAGCAGTACTTC
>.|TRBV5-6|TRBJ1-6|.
CASGDSVYNSPLHF
TGTGCCAGCGGCGACAGTGTCTATAATTCACCCCTCCACTTT